This T cell receptor (beta chain) was recovered during a study of neurological immune-mediated disorders. The cDNA was synthesized by means of template-switch 5'RACE, which was carried out with 10-nucleotide random UMIs. TCRdb passed the 5' RACE reads through MiXCR, listing each CDR3 protein once. The sample lists over 60,000 distinct CDR3 sequences, roughly 4.9% occurring once. V lost 8 bases and J lost 3, with 27 bases in between. The CDR3 sequence is 18 residues long. The germline V gene has CDR1 ENHRY and CDR2 SYGVKD. Study-wide results and limits: Among 34 multiple sclerosis patients, phylogenetic grouping put the repertoires of 18 into a single related-CDR3 cluster, a possible signature.

This clonotype was counted at least ten times. As yet, its antigen is unknown. The chain recombines TRBV10-3 with TRBJ2-3; tentatively, D is TRBD2 (6 bases). This TCR was recovered from a woman aged 65 to 85 with multiple sclerosis. Material: PBMCs. The CDR3 region has the DNA TGTGCCATCGGGGGGACCCCCGGGTCCGGTGGAGATACAGATACGCAGTATTTT. Its translation: CAIGGTPGSGGDTDTQYF.